The entry below describes one T cell receptor (beta chain). This sample is drawn from a study of blood T cell repertoires in COVID-19. Assay: immunoSEQ multiplex PCR; the TCRdb copy retains only in-frame clones and omits some. The sample carries some 370,000 clones, about 90% recorded once. V dropped 4 bases and J dropped 3; count of bases not matched to a gene: 5. The germline gives CDR1 MNHEY, CDR2 SVGAGI. The CDR3 covers 14 residues. This receptor was identified in a woman aged 30 to 39 with COVID-19, enrolled during active disease. This rearrangement joins TRBV6-5 to TRBJ2-7; 8 bases are a match to TRBD1. The material sequenced was peripheral blood. CDR3 nucleotides: TGTGCCAGCAGTTCAGGGGGCGCGGGCTACGAGCAGTACTTC. It encodes CASSSGGAGYEQYF.